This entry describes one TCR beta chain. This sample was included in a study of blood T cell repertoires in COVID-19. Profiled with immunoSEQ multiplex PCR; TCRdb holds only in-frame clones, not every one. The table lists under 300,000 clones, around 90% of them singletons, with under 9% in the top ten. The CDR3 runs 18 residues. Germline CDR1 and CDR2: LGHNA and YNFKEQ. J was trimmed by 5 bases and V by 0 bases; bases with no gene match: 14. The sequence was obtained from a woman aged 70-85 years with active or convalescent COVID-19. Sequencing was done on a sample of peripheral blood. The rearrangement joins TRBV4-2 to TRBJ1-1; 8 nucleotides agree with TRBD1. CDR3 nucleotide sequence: TGTGCCAGCAGCCAAGAGGGGGCCCGGATTGACAGGGGAACTGAAGCTTTCTTT. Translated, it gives CASSQEGARIDRGTEAFF.